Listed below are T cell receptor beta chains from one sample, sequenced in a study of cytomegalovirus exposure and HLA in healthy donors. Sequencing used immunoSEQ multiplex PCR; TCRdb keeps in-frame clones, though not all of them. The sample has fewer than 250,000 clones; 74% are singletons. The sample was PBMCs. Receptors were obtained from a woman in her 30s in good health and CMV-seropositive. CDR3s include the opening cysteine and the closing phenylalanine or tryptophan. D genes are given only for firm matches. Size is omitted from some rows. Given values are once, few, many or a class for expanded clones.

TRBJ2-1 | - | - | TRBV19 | CASSLRLSSSYNEQFF | TGTGCCAGTAGTCTTAGACTCTCCAGCTCCTACAATGAGCAGTTCTTC
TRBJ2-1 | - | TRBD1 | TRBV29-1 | CSAARTGGYNEQFF | TGCAGCGCTGCCCGGACAGGGGGTTACAATGAGCAGTTCTTC
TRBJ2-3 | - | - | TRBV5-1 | CASSLEEFWTDTQYF | TGCGCCAGCAGCTTGGAGGAGTTCTGGACAGATACGCAGTATTTT
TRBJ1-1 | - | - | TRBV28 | CASSSDRNTEAFF | TGTGCCAGCAGTTCGGACAGGAACACTGAAGCTTTCTTT
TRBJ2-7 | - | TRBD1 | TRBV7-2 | CASSLAGQGEYEQYF | TGTGCCAGCAGCTTAGCGGGGCAGGGGGAATACGAGCAGTACTTC
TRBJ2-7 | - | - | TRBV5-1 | CATVDRAYEQYF | TGCGCCACCGTCGACAGAGCTTACGAGCAGTACTTC
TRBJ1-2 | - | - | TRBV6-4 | CASSDSPGLYGYTF | TGTGCCAGCAGTGACTCGCCAGGGCTCTATGGCTACACCTTC
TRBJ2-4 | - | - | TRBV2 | CASRSDSNIQYF | TGTGCCAGCAGATCGGACAGTAACATTCAGTACTTC
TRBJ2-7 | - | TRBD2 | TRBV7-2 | CASSLETLAGVSYEQYF | TGTGCCAGCAGCTTAGAGACACTAGCGGGAGTATCCTACGAGCAGTACTTC
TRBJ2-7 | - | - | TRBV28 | CASSSSYEQYF | TGTGCCAGCAGTTCGTCCTACGAGCAGTACTTC
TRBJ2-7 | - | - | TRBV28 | CASSLRLPSYEQYF | TGTGCCAGCAGTTTACGACTGCCCTCCTACGAGCAGTACTTC
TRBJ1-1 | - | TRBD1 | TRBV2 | CASSAGTDNTEAFF | TGTGCCAGCAGTGCCGGGACAGATAACACTGAAGCTTTCTTT
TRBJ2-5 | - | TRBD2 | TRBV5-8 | CASRTGLAGGETQYF | TGTGCCAGCAGGACGGGACTAGCTGGAGGAGAGACCCAGTACTTC
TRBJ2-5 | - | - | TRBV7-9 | CASSLRGETQYF | TGTGCCAGCAGCTTACGGGGTGAGACCCAGTACTTC
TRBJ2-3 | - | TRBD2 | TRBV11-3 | CASSLAGRTDTQYF | TGTGCCAGCAGCCTAGCGGGTCGCACAGATACGCAGTATTTT
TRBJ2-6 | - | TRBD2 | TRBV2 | CASRSSGSSGANVLTF | TGTGCCAGCAGGAGTAGCGGGTCCTCTGGGGCCAACGTCCTGACTTTC
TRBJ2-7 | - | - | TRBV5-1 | CANIRSGVRVYEQYF | TGCGCCAACATAAGATCAGGGGTAAGAGTCTACGAGCAGTACTTC
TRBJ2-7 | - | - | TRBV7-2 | CASSPRISSYEQYF | TGTGCCAGCAGCCCGCGGATCTCCTCCTACGAGCAGTACTTC
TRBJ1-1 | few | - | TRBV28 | CASSLSPGIGKAFF | TGTGCCAGCAGTTTATCCCCGGGGATAGGGAAAGCTTTCTTT
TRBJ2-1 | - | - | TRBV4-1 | CASSGAYYNEQFF | TGCGCCAGCAGCGGAGCGTACTACAATGAGCAGTTCTTC
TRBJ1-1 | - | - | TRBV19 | CASSITGAEAFF | TGTGCCAGTAGTATAACGGGGGCTGAAGCTTTCTTT
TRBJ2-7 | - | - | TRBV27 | CASSLSFSYEQYF | TGTGCCAGCAGTTTGAGTTTCTCCTACGAGCAGTACTTC
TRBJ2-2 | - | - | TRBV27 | CASSLSMGLWAGELFF | TGTGCCAGCAGTTTATCTATGGGACTCTGGGCCGGGGAGCTGTTTTTT
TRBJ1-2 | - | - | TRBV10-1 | CASSESGRGYGYTF | TGCGCCAGCAGTGAGTCGGGGCGAGGCTATGGCTACACCTTC
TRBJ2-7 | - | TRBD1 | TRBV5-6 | CASTSTGGENEQYF | TGTGCCAGCACATCTACAGGGGGCGAGAACGAGCAGTACTTC
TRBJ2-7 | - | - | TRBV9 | CASSVEGVGEQYF | TGTGCCAGCAGCGTAGAAGGGGTGGGCGAGCAGTACTTC
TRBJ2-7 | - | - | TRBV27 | CASSPGAGSYEQHF | TGTGCCAGCAGTCCAGGGGCCGGCTCCTACGAGCAGCACTTC
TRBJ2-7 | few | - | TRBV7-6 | CASSTQGGSYEQYF | TGTGCCAGCAGCACTCAGGGAGGAAGCTACGAGCAGTACTTC
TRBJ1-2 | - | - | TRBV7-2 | CASSSSTVLPNYGYTF | TGTGCCAGCAGCTCCTCTACCGTCTTACCTAACTATGGCTACACCTTC
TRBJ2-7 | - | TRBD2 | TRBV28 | CASRETTAGDYEQYF | TGTGCCAGCAGGGAGACTACAGCGGGAGACTACGAGCAGTACTTC
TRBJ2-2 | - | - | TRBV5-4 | CASTRDGGNTGELFF | TGTGCCAGCACCCGGGACGGGGGTAACACCGGGGAGCTGTTTTTT
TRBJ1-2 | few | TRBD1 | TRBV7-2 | CASSPAGTGAYGYTF | TGTGCCAGCAGCCCCGCCGGGACAGGGGCCTATGGCTACACCTTC
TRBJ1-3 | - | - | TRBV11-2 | CASSLKGGGNTIYF | TGTGCCAGCAGCTTAAAAGGAGGGGGAAACACCATATATTTT
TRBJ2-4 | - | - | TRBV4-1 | CASSQVGAAAKNIQYF | TGCGCCAGCAGCCAAGTGGGAGCGGCGGCCAAAAACATTCAGTACTTC
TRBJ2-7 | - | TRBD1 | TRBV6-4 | CASSGDSSYEQYF | TGTGCCAGCAGTGGGGACAGCTCCTACGAGCAGTACTTC
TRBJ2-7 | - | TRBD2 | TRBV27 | CASSPSGGTQFYEQYF | TGTGCCAGCAGCCCCTCCGGGGGGACTCAATTCTACGAGCAGTACTTC
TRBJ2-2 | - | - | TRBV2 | CASKDYGGSRELFF | TGTGCCAGCAAGGACTATGGGGGGTCCCGGGAGCTGTTTTTT
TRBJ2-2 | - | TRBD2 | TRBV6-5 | CASSYGGGRGGELFF | TGTGCCAGCAGTTACGGGGGAGGGAGGGGTGGGGAGCTGTTTTTT
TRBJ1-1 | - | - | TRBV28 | CASSNSYGTREAFF | TGTGCCAGCAGTAACTCTTACGGGACACGTGAAGCTTTCTTT
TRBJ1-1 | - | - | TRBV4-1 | CASTANPPDTENTEAFF | TGCGCCAGCACCGCAAACCCCCCAGACACCGAGAACACTGAAGCTTTCTTT
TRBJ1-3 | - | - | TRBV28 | CASLGGGNTIYF | TGTGCCAGTTTGGGAGGAGGAAACACCATATATTTT
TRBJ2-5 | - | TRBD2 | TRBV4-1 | CASSQSPAGGPAETQYF | TGCGCCAGCAGCCAATCGCCAGCGGGAGGGCCGGCAGAGACCCAGTACTTC
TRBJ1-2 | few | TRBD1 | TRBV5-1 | CASSSSRQGRNYGYTF | TGCGCCAGCAGCTCCTCTCGACAGGGGAGGAACTATGGCTACACCTTC
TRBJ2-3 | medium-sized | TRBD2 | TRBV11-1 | CASSLLAGGTDTQYF | TGTGCCAGCAGCTTATTAGCGGGTGGCACAGATACGCAGTATTTT
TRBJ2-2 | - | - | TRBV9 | CASSRGDARAGELFF | TGTGCCAGCAGCCGCGGGGACGCTAGGGCCGGGGAGCTGTTTTTT
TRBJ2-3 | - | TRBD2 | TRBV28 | CATPGLQPYTQYF | TGTGCCACACCGGGACTACAACCCTATACGCAGTATTTT
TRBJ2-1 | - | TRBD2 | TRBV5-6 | CASSAGTSGSEQFF | TGTGCCAGCAGCGCCGGGACTAGCGGGAGTGAGCAGTTCTTC
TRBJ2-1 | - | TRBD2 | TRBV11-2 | CASSFLAGFNNEQFF | TGTGCCAGCAGCTTCCTAGCGGGATTCAACAATGAGCAGTTCTTC
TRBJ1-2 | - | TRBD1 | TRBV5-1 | CASSPGTGMHGYTF | TGCGCCAGCAGCCCGGGGACAGGTATGCATGGCTACACCTTC
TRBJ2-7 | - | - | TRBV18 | CASSPLAKSEPIYEQYF | TGTGCCAGCTCACCCCTAGCGAAATCAGAACCGATCTACGAGCAGTACTTC
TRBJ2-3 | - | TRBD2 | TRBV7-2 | CASSLDPAGVWITDTQYF | TGTGCCAGCAGCTTAGATCCAGCGGGAGTTTGGATCACAGATACGCAGTATTTT
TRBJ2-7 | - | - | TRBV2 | CASRATGNEQYF | TGTGCCAGCAGAGCTACAGGGAACGAGCAGTACTTC
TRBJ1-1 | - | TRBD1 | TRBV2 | CARRGNRGTEAFF | TGTGCCAGACGGGGTAACAGGGGCACTGAAGCTTTCTTT
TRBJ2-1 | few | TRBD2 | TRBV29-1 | CSAALAGGQVEQFF | TGCAGCGCCGCACTAGCGGGAGGGCAGGTTGAGCAGTTCTTC
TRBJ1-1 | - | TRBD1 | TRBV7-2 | CASSLRAGQGGEAFF | TGTGCCAGCAGCTTACGGGCGGGACAGGGGGGTGAAGCTTTCTTT